This T cell receptor (beta chain) was identified during a study of Ad26.COV2.S vaccination and SARS-CoV-2 variants. Overall study findings and caveats: Participants in the vaccine arm had higher spike-specific TCR breadth; placebo recipients had lower. The analyses of TCR breadth and depth may have understated the size of total T cell responses.

Some clones are missing from TCRdb's copy, which holds only in-frame ones; the method was immunoSEQ multiplex PCR. The repertoire holds about 680,000 clones, with 80% to 90% as singletons. Sample treatment: around 19 received Ad26.COV2.S at low or high dose, single or two shots; about 5 received placebo; per-sample allocation not given. Material that was analyzed had been drawn on day 63 after the first vaccine or placebo injection. Between the trimmed V and J ends, which lost 6 bases and 7 bases, there was a span of 19 bases. The CDR3 has 14 amino acids. Germline-derived CDR1 and CDR2 are WNHNN and SYGVQD (reference sequence). Worth noting for this clone: Its antigen is still unknown.

The clonotype comes from a person between 18 and 59 years old who received the Ad26.COV2.S COVID-19 vaccine or a placebo. The gene calls are TRBV10-1 and TRBJ2-7; D may be TRBD1 or TRBD2 (7 bases each). Source: peripheral blood, taken in a trial of Ad26.COV2.S vaccine versus placebo. The CDR3, as DNA: TGCGCCAGCAGCCTAACCCAGGGGGGGACGGAGCAGTACTTC. Its protein is CASSLTQGGTEQYF.